This TCR beta chain was identified in a study of T cells in Graves' hyperthyroidism and ophthalmopathy. General study results and limits: A 13 V-J signature model discriminated ophthalmopathy versus stable hyperthyroidism. Most expanded thyroid clonotypes above 0.001 also appeared in blood.

Worth noting for this clonotype: Its antigen remains unknown.

RNA transcripts yielded amplified TCR beta CDR3 regions. TCR CDR3 underwent first-round RT-PCR with the HTBI primer set. One entry per CDR3 protein results from TCRdb running MiXCR on the multiplex PCR reads. The data hold 450,000 to 700,000 distinct CDR3 sequences, with 46% observed a single time. The CDR3 sequence is 12 residues long. Germline CDR1 reads SNHLY; CDR2 reads FYNNEI. V shed 6 bases and J 5 bases; nucleotides not matched to a gene: 4. Exclusion followed for patients with uncontrolled infection, other autoimmune disease, pregnancy or lactation. The rearrangement links TRBV2 to TRBJ2-7; 7 bases line up with TRBD1. This clonotype was sampled from an adult woman with Graves' disease, either hyperthyroidism or ophthalmopathy (not recorded which). The sequencing sample was made of peripheral blood or thyroid tissue (not recorded which). CDR3 loop: CASRQGFHEQYF. The CDR3 nucleotides are TGTGCCAGCAGACAGGGGTTCCACGAGCAGTACTTC.